What follows are 10 T cell receptor beta chains derived from one specimen sequenced in a study of vaccination and CD4 T cells after COVID-19. A single record per CDR3 protein comes from TCRdb applying MiXCR to the PCR reads. The table includes fewer than 25,000 distinct CDR3 sequences, around 53% detected once. This specimen consisted of CD4+ T cells from blood, obtained before SARS-CoV-2 vaccination. Receptors were obtained from a human donor who had recovered from COVID-19.

This clonotype was counted once. A junction end diverges from the germline sequence, so it may reflect a read error. The V and J genes are TRBV6-2 or TRBV6-3 and TRBJ2-3; D may be TRBD1 (5 bases). CDR1 MNHEY and CDR2 SVGEGT come from the germline V gene. The CDR3 has 15 residues. CDR3 amino acids: CASSYSGAVTGTQYF. For the CDR3, the DNA is TGTGCCAGCAGTTACTCAGGTGCAGTCACAGGTACGCAGTATTTT.

This rearrangement joins TRBV20-1 to TRBJ2-1; 9 bases map to TRBD2. The V and J ends lost 0 bases and 5 bases, in that order; junction bases with no gene match: 8. This CDR3 comprises 16 residues. Germline V gene sequence: CDR1 DFQATT, CDR2 SNEGSKA (reference sequence). CDR3 DNA sequence: TGCAGTGCTAGAGATAGGCTAGCGGGATGGAACAATGAGCAGTTCTTC. Its protein product is CSARDRLAGWNNEQFF.

This clonotype has only a few counts. V and J are TRBV19 and TRBJ2-5; 14 bases are a match to TRBD2. The CDR3 is 16 amino acids. The trim removed 9 bases at V and 5 bases at J, leaving 11 bases unmatched. Germline V gene data show CDR1 as LNHDA and CDR2 as SQIVND (reference sequence). Here the CDR3 DNA reads TGTGCCAGCGGACTAGCGGGAGGTTCCCAGCCGGAGACCCAGTACTTC. This codes for CASGLAGGSQPETQYF.

The chain has TRBV6-1 and TRBJ2-2; D uncertain. Looked up from germline, CDR1 is MNHNS and CDR2 is SASEGT. This CDR3 is built from 13 residues. The V gene lost 6 bases and the J gene lost 3 bases, with 8 bases spanning the gap. The CDR3 DNA follows: TGTGCCAGCAGGAAGACGGACACCGGGGAGCTGTTTTTT. It codes for CASRKTDTGELFF.

This clonotype has only a few counts. V and J are TRBV18 and TRBJ1-5; the D is unclear. Germline V gives CDR1 KGHSH, CDR2 LQKENI. V dropped 2 bases and J dropped 6 bases, with 11 bases sitting between them. This CDR3 region has 14 residues. Here the CDR3 DNA reads TGTGCCAGCTCACCATTTGGAGGGCCTCAGCCCCAGCATTTT. Translating gives CASSPFGGPQPQHF.

This chain joins TRBV20-1 and TRBJ1-3; D is uncertain. V gave up 0 bases and J gave up 0 bases, with 15 bases separating them. The CDR3 spans 17 residues. In germline, CDR1 is DFQATT, CDR2 SNEGSKA (reference sequence). This CDR3 reads CSARDTAASISGNTIYF. The CDR3 DNA is TGCAGTGCTAGAGATACGGCAGCCTCCATCTCTGGAAACACCATATATTTT.

The chain combines TRBV6-5 with TRBJ1-6, with 7 bases identical to TRBD1. Per germline, CDR1 MNHEY and CDR2 SVGAGI. The CDR3 loop spans 15 amino acids. J gave up 10 bases and V 2 bases, and 8 bases lay outside the gene matches. The CDR3 reads CASSYGYRGISPLHF. In nucleotides, the CDR3 is TGTGCCAGCAGTTACGGTTACAGGGGCATCTCACCCCTCCACTTT.

The gene calls are TRBV18 and TRBJ1-6; unclear D gene. CDR3 size: 15 residues. The V gene lost 2 bases and the J gene lost 10 bases, with 15 bases spanning the gap. Germline V gene lookup returns CDR1 KGHSH and CDR2 LQKENI. CDR3 amino acids: CASSPRVPTGSPLHF. The CDR3 DNA sequence: TGTGCCAGCTCACCAAGGGTTCCTACTGGGTCACCCCTCCACTTT.

The chain carries TRBV20-1 and TRBJ2-1; 10 bases align to TRBD2. This CDR3 comprises 16 residues. Germline V gene sequence: CDR1 DFQATT, CDR2 SNEGSKA (reference sequence). Trimming at V came to 1 base and at J to 3 bases, leaving 6 bases not matched to a gene. The CDR3: CSARGSSGRGYNEQFF. The CDR3 DNA sequence: TGCAGTGCTAGAGGGTCCAGCGGGAGGGGCTACAATGAGCAGTTCTTC.

The rearrangement joins TRBV20-1 to TRBJ2-7; 9 nucleotides agree with TRBD2. There are 14 residues in the CDR3. Germline loops: CDR1 DFQATT, CDR2 SNEGSKA (reference sequence). Germline trimming cut 5 bases from V and 2 bases from J; bases unmatched to any gene: 7. CDR3 protein: CSASETSGPYEQYF. The CDR3 DNA follows: TGCAGTGCTTCGGAGACTAGCGGCCCCTACGAGCAGTACTTC.